Below, 13 T cell receptor beta chains from the same sample are listed, as sequenced in a study of Ad26.COV2.S vaccination and SARS-CoV-2 variants. The protocol was immunoSEQ multiplex PCR, while the TCRdb copy is restricted to in-frame clones and leaves out a portion. The data contain 350,000 to 400,000 clones, around 89% of them singletons. Treatment here: around 19 received Ad26.COV2.S at low or high dose, single or two shots; 5 received placebo; per-sample allocation not given. Specimen acquisition occurred on day 63 following the initial vaccine or placebo injection. The material was peripheral blood, obtained in a trial of Ad26.COV2.S vaccine versus placebo. Source of these receptors: a person aged 18-60 years who received the Ad26.COV2.S COVID-19 vaccine or a placebo.

This clone occurred once. The chain uses TRBV7-3 and TRBJ2-1; TRBD2 matches at 7 bases. J lost 5 bases, V lost 2 bases, and 3 bases had no gene match. The CDR3 loop spans 14 amino acids. CDR1 and CDR2 from the germline V gene are SGHTA and FQGTGA. CDR3 in DNA: TGTGCCAGCAGCTTAGCAGCGGGGAACAATGAGCAGTTCTTC. This codes for CASSLAAGNNEQFF.

In DNA, the CDR3 is TGTGCCAGCAGTTTATCCGGGGTTTGGGGCTACACCTTC. It translates to CASSLSGVWGYTF. V is TRBV28 and J is TRBJ1-2; D is ambiguous. The CDR3 contains 13 residues. In germline, CDR1 is MDHEN, CDR2 SYDVKM. V lost 1 base and J lost 8, with 11 bases in between.

Here the CDR3 DNA reads TGTGCCAGCACCCACCTCTTGACAGGGGGAGGGCAGTTCTTC. It is translated as CASTHLLTGGGQFF. This sequence joins TRBV3-1 (or the pseudogene TRBV3-2) and TRBJ2-1; 9 positions agree with TRBD1. V dropped 7 bases and J dropped 12; count of bases not matched to a gene: 13. CDR3 length: 14 residues. Germline V CDR1 and CDR2: LGHDT, YNNKEL (reference sequence).

The DNA for the CDR3 is TGTGCCAGCAGCTTTGGGGGCCTGGAGACCCAGTACTTC. Translation gives CASSFGGLETQYF. The genes are TRBV7-9 and TRBJ2-5; D is perhaps TRBD1 (6 bases). The CDR3 is 13 residues long. With 3 bases removed from V and 5 bases from J, the gap between germline ends came to 10 bases. Looked up from germline, CDR1 is SEHNR and CDR2 is FQNEAQ (reference sequence).

V is TRBV2 and J is TRBJ1-4; D is possibly TRBD1 (5 bases). CDR1 and CDR2 from the germline V gene are SNHLY and FYNNEI. The CDR3 length is 14 residues. The V gene lost 5 bases and the J gene lost 4 bases, with 11 bases spanning the gap. CDR3: CASSQGRINEKLFF. Here the CDR3 DNA reads TGTGCCAGCAGTCAGGGACGGATTAATGAAAAACTGTTTTTT.

This clone showed up just a few times. The genes are TRBV2 and TRBJ1-4; weak D call: TRBD1 (5 bases). The germline CDR1 and CDR2 sequences are SNHLY and FYNNEI. The V and J ends lost 7 bases and 0 bases respectively, with 12 bases between them. The CDR3 loop spans 15 amino acids. The CDR3 is CASKAGRSTNEKLFF. Here the CDR3 DNA reads TGTGCCAGCAAGGCAGGGAGGTCAACTAATGAAAAACTGTTTTTT.

The V call is TRBV5-4, the J call TRBJ2-3; 9 bases are a match to TRBD1. Germline loops: CDR1 SGHNT, CDR2 YYREEE (reference sequence). V lost 2 bases, J lost 3 bases, and 7 bases stayed unmatched. The CDR3 sequence is 16 residues long. CDR3 in DNA: TGTGCCAGCAGCTTACCTCCGGGACAGGGAACAGATACGCAGTATTTT. Translated, it gives CASSLPPGQGTDTQYF.

The chain links TRBV13 to TRBJ1-5; 7 bases align to TRBD1. CDR1 is PRHDT, CDR2 FYEKMQ, per germline (reference sequence). The CDR3 sequence is 16 residues long. V shed 5 bases, J shed 8 bases, and the junction held 15 bases outside the gene matches. The CDR3 bases are TGTGCCAGCAGCGACCCGGGACAGATTCTCCTAAAGCCCCAGCATTTT. Its translation: CASSDPGQILLKPQHF. The full variable domain, with the rest looked up from reference TRBV13 and TRBJ1-5, is AAGVIQSPRHLIKEKRETATLKCYPIPRHDTVYWYQQGPGQDPQFLISFYEKMQSDKGSIPDRFSAQQFSDYHSELNMSSLELGDSALYFCASSDPGQILLKPQHFGDGTRLSIL.

The gene calls are TRBV10-2 and TRBJ2-1; 12 nucleotides align to TRBD2. The V segment lost 8 bases and the J segment 11 bases; nucleotides outside the gene matches: 7. Per the germline V gene, CDR1 is WSHSY and CDR2 is SAAADI. The CDR3 consists of 13 residues. CDR3 nucleotide sequence: TGCGCCAGCTCATCTAGCGGGAGGGCTCAGCAGTTCTTC. As protein: CASSSSGRAQQFF.

This sequence joins TRBV6-1 and TRBJ1-2; D call uncertain. Between the trimmed V and J ends, which lost 2 bases and 8 bases, there was a span of 12 bases. Germline V lookup: CDR1 MNHNS, CDR2 SASEGT. This CDR3 has 13 residues. The CDR3 region has the DNA TGTGCCAGCAGTGAACTTGAAGGGTTCGGCTACACCTTC. Translating gives CASSELEGFGYTF.

The rearrangement uses TRBV29-1 and TRBJ1-3; 7 bases fit TRBD1. CDR3 length: 14 amino acids. V shed 6 bases, J shed 1 base, and the junction held 6 bases outside the gene matches. Per the germline V gene, CDR1 is SQVTM and CDR2 is ANQGSEA. The CDR3 DNA reads TGCAGCGTGGCAGGGGGGGCTTCTGGAAACACCATATATTTT. It translates to CSVAGGASGNTIYF.

The J gene is TRBJ1-3, the V gene TRBV6-6; no reliable D call. The germline V and J ends were trimmed by 2 bases and 6 bases, with 8 bases remaining between them. CDR3 size: 13 residues. Germline values: CDR1 MNHNY, CDR2 SVGAGI (reference sequence). CDR3 sequence: CASSYGDANTIYF. The CDR3 DNA sequence: TGTGCCAGCAGTTACGGAGATGCAAACACCATATATTTT.

V usage is TRBV6-5 and J usage is TRBJ1-3, with 9 bases identical to TRBD1. CDR1 and CDR2 (germline): MNHEY, SVGAGI. The CDR3 has 16 amino acids. The V gene end was trimmed by 0 bases and the J gene end by 4 bases; junction bases not matched to a gene: 4. The CDR3 region is CASSYSGTGRGNTIYF. CDR3 DNA sequence: TGTGCCAGCAGTTACTCTGGGACAGGGAGAGGAAACACCATATATTTT.